This T cell receptor (beta chain) was captured by sequencing in a study of monozygotic twins with inflammatory bowel disease. Each UMI, carrying a 6-nucleotide sample barcode, came from template switching. TCRdb re-called the 5' RACE reads and catalogs CDR3 proteins one per entry, DNA excluded. The table for this sample gives about 380,000 distinct CDR3 sequences. Germline CDR1 SGDLS, CDR2 YYNGEE. The CDR3 has 13 amino acids. Sequenced: blood. This clonotype was sampled from a human donor with ulcerative colitis or Crohn's disease, or a healthy co-twin of an affected twin (not recorded which). The V and J genes are TRBV9 and TRBJ2-5. The CDR3: CASSPSVQETQYF.